This TCR beta chain comes out of a study of T cell repertoires in aging, cancer and after chemotherapy. TCR beta rearrangements were amplified from peripheral blood genomic DNA. The CDR3 is made up of 16 amino acids. CDR1 is KGHDR, CDR2 SFDVKD, per germline. The V gene end was trimmed by 4 bases and the J gene end by 7 bases; junction bases not matched to a gene: 9. General study points: These repertoire data do not allow conclusions about immunological memory after chemotherapy. Untreated cancer patients had significantly lower blood TCR diversity than age-matched healthy donors. Healthy donors lost TCR diversity with age mainly through richness, cancer patients through richness and evenness. In hematological cancer patients, infiltrated lymphoid organs may have impaired thymic emigration or peripheral T cell expansion.

A mixed TRB-A/B primer pool amplified rearranged TRB by multiplex touch-down PCR. TCRdb reanalysed the multiplex PCR reads using MiXCR and keeps one entry per CDR3 protein. The table includes thousands of distinct CDR3 sequences, roughly 31% detected once. Comments on this clonotype: Its specificity is unknown.

The sequenced sample consisted of blood. This chain links TRBV24-1 with TRBJ2-1; 10 bases are shared with TRBD1. The source is a human donor with a blood cancer. Here the CDR3 reads CATSDRRQGAWNEQFF. The CDR3 nucleotides read TGTGCCACCAGTGACCGAAGACAGGGGGCGTGGAATGAGCAGTTCTTC.